The 13 T cell receptor beta chains reported below all come from one sample, sequenced in a study of control samples from healthy donors and cancer patients. The protocol was immunoSEQ multiplex PCR, while the TCRdb copy is restricted to in-frame clones and leaves out a portion. This sample has about 120,000 clones; 89% occur once, and the top ten carry about 40%. The sequenced sample was blood. The source of these receptors is a man in his fifties in good health.

The J gene is TRBJ1-4, the V gene TRBV10-3; D ambiguous. The CDR3 has 15 amino acids. Germline V gene data show CDR1 as ENHRY and CDR2 as SYGVKD. With 2 bases removed from V and 8 bases from J, the gap between germline ends came to 15 bases. The CDR3 region is CAISEDTNLGEKLFF. CDR3 nucleotide sequence: TGTGCCATCAGTGAGGACACGAATCTAGGAGAAAAACTGTTTTTT.

The rearrangement joins TRBV12-3 or TRBV12-4 to TRBJ2-1; 7 nucleotides agree with TRBD1. CDR3 length: 13 amino acids. J lost 7 bases, V lost 7 bases, and 7 bases had no gene match. DNA for the CDR3: TGTGCCAGCATCTTGACAGGGCGGAATGAGCAGTTCTTC. Its translation: CASILTGRNEQFF.

The genes are TRBV19 and TRBJ2-7, with 10 bases lining up with TRBD1. Germline V lookup: CDR1 LNHDA, CDR2 SQIVND (reference sequence). The CDR3 is 13 residues long. V trimming: 8 bases; J trimming: 3 bases; junction bases outside the gene matches: 4. This CDR3 reads CASARTGGYEQYF. The CDR3, as DNA: TGTGCCAGTGCGAGGACAGGGGGCTACGAGCAGTACTTC.

The rearrangement uses TRBV6-6 and TRBJ1-1, with 7 bases lining up with TRBD1. Germline CDR1 reads MNHNY; CDR2 reads SVGAGI (reference sequence). This CDR3 is 13 amino acids long. With V trimmed by 5 bases and J by 7 bases, 7 bases remained unmatched. The CDR3 protein is CASSPGQPVEAFF. The CDR3 region has the DNA TGTGCCAGCAGTCCGGGACAGCCGGTTGAAGCTTTCTTT.

There are a few counts of this clone. The chain couples TRBV6-5 to TRBJ2-7; 13 bases map to TRBD2. J lost 3 bases, V lost 7 bases, and 3 bases had no gene match. CDR1 MNHEY and CDR2 SVGAGI come from the germline V gene. The CDR3 is made up of 14 amino acids. The CDR3 bases are TGTGCCAGCATACGGACTAGCGGGGGCTACGAGCAGTACTTC. It codes for CASIRTSGGYEQYF.

The genes are TRBV5-1 and TRBJ1-3; no firm D call. Germline V gives CDR1 SGHRS, CDR2 YFSETQ. V lost 3 bases and J 0 bases, leaving 7 bases between the germline ends. The CDR3 length is 14 residues. The CDR3 DNA sequence: TGCGCCAGCAGCTCGATGAACTCTGGAAACACCATATATTTT. This translates into CASSSMNSGNTIYF.

The rearrangement links TRBV27 to TRBJ2-6, with a weak D call TRBD1 (6 bases). V was pared by 2 bases and J by 4 bases, with 15 bases between. CDR3 length equals 17 residues. Germline V gene sequence: CDR1 MNHEY, CDR2 SMNVEV (reference sequence). The CDR3 spells CASSLQRTGFGANVLTF. The DNA for the CDR3 is TGTGCCAGCAGTTTACAACGAACAGGGTTCGGGGCCAACGTCCTGACTTTC.

The rearrangement links TRBV6-6 to TRBJ1-2; no clear D gene. The CDR3 contains 13 residues. Trimming cost V 3 bases and J 5 bases, with 10 bases left between them. CDR1 MNHNY and CDR2 SVGAGI come from the germline V gene (reference sequence). CDR3: CASSYGQVYGYTF. DNA for the CDR3: TGTGCCAGCAGTTATGGTCAGGTGTATGGCTACACCTTC.

V gene TRBV24-1 combines with J gene TRBJ1-5; the D is unclear. Germline-derived CDR1 and CDR2 are KGHDR and SFDVKD. With 5 bases removed from V and 9 bases from J, the gap between germline ends came to 13 bases. The CDR3 loop spans 13 amino acids. The CDR3 DNA follows: TGTGCCACCAGTGGAGGTCCTGAACCGCCCCAGCATTTT. Residues: CATSGGPEPPQHF.

The gene calls are TRBV25-1 and TRBJ2-3; no firm D call. CDR3 length equals 14 residues. Trimming left V 5 bases short and J 0 bases short, with 9 bases between. Germline assignment: CDR1 MGHDK and CDR2 SYGVNS. CDR3 sequence (DNA): TGTGCCAGCAGTCGGGCAGCTAGCACAGATACGCAGTATTTT. It codes for CASSRAASTDTQYF.

V gene TRBV4-1 combines with J gene TRBJ1-6; no firm D call. The V end was cut by 1 base, the J end by 6 bases, with 13 bases between. CDR1 is MGHRA, CDR2 YSYEKL, per germline. The CDR3 is 16 residues long. CDR3 nucleotides: TGCGCCAGCAGCCAAGTGATTAATACGGGTAATTCACCCCTCCACTTT. This encodes CASSQVINTGNSPLHF.

The chain links TRBV11-1 to TRBJ2-5; 9 bases map to TRBD2. V trimming: 1 base; J trimming: 9 bases; junction bases outside the gene matches: 9. This CDR3 has 15 residues. Per the germline V gene, CDR1 is SGHAT and CDR2 is FQDESV (reference sequence). The CDR3 sequence is CASSLVSGGHTAQYF. In nucleotides, the CDR3 is TGTGCCAGCAGCTTAGTTAGCGGGGGCCACACGGCCCAGTACTTC.

V gene TRBV10-3 combines with J gene TRBJ1-2; TRBD1 might be the D (6 bases). The CDR3 runs 12 residues. CDR1 ENHRY and CDR2 SYGVKD come from the germline V gene. Between the trimmed V and J ends, which lost 4 bases and 8 bases, there was a span of 11 bases. The CDR3 sequence is CAISAYREGYTF. The CDR3 bases are TGTGCCATCAGTGCTTACAGGGAAGGCTACACCTTC.